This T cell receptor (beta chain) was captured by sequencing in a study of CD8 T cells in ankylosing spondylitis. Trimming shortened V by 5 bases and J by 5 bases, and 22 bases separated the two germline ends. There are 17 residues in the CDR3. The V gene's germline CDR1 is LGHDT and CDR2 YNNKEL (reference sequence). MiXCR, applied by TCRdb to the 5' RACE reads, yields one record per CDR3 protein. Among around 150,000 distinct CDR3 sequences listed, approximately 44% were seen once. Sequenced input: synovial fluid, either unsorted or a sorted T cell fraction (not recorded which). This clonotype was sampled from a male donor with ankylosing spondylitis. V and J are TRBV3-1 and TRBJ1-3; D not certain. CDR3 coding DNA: TGTGCCAGCAGCTCAAGGTTCCAGTCTAACTTCCGAAACACCATATATTTT. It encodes CASSSRFQSNFRNTIYF.